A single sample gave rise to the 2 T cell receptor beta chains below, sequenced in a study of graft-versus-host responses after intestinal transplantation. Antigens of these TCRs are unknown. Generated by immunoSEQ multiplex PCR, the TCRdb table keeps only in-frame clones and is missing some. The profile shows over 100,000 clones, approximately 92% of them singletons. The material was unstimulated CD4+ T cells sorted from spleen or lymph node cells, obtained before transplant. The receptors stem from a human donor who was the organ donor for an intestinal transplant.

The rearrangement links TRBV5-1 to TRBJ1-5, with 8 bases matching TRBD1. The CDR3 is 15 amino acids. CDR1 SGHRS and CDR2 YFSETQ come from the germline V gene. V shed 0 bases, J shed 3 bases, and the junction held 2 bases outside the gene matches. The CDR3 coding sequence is TGCGCCAGCAGCTTGGGGACAGGGATCAATCAGCCCCAGCATTTT. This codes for CASSLGTGINQPQHF.

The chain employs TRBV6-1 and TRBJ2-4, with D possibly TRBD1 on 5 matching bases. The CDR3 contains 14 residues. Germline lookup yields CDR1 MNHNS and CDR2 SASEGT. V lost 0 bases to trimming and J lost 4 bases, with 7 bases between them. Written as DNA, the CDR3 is TGTGCCAGCAGTGAAGCGTCAGGGAAAAACATTCAGTACTTC. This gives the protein CASSEASGKNIQYF.